This T cell receptor (beta chain) emerged from a study of cytomegalovirus exposure and HLA in healthy donors. Study overall: The use of the same platform for the approximately 130 validation repertoires and the roughly 680 first-cohort repertoires was reported by a later analysis. Study conclusions and caveats: The investigators catalogued 150 to 200 TCR beta chains as cytomegalovirus-associated. Reports credit the classifier with highly specific, highly sensitive diagnosis of cytomegalovirus status.

This clone was seen just once. What it binds is not known. Method: immunoSEQ multiplex PCR; TCRdb's copy keeps in-frame clones and lacks some. Of about 190,000 clones listed, around four fifths are singletons. There are 16 residues in the CDR3. The germline V gene has CDR1 MNHEY and CDR2 SMNVEV (reference sequence). The J segment lost 4 bases and the V segment lost 5 bases, leaving 4 bases of the junction unmatched. This receptor was obtained from a man younger than 35 in good health and CMV-seropositive. Sequencing was done on a sample of PBMCs. J is TRBJ2-3 and V is TRBV27; 15 nucleotides align to TRBD2. CDR3 region: CASSLGLAGGADTQYF. The CDR3 nucleotides are TGTGCCAGCAGTCTGGGACTAGCGGGAGGCGCAGATACGCAGTATTTT.